Listed here are 17 T cell receptor beta chains from one sample, sequenced in a study of monozygotic twins with inflammatory bowel disease (dated by TCRdb to the late 2010s). Preparation of the library involved 5' RACE. TCRdb lists the instrument as Illumina HiSeq 2500. Through TCRdb reprocessing, the reads give one entry per CDR3 protein sequence; DNA is omitted. The sample's own table lists approximately 150,000 distinct CDR3 sequences. The top ten constitute 2.4% of the sample. The specimen was blood. Receptors were obtained from a human donor with ulcerative colitis or Crohn's disease, or a healthy co-twin of an affected twin (not recorded which).

This chain uses TRBV5-1 with TRBJ1-1; there is no DNA to check the TCRdb D call of TRBD1. Germline V lookup: CDR1 SGHRS, CDR2 YFSETQ. The CDR3 extends over 15 amino acids. CDR3 loop: CASSLAGLGDTEAFF.

The J gene is TRBJ2-3, the V gene TRBV20-1; as DNA is missing, the TRBD1 call by TCRdb cannot be tested. The CDR3 is 15 residues long. Germline loops: CDR1 DFQATT, CDR2 SNEGSKA (reference sequence). The CDR3 loop is CSAGARGWSTDTQYF.

The chain joins TRBV6-4 to TRBJ1-6; the TCRdb D gene call, TRBD1, has no DNA to confirm it. This CDR3 is 15 amino acids long. Germline CDR1 MRHNA, CDR2 SNTAGT. CDR3 amino acids: CASSPGQGANSPLHF.

This sequence joins TRBV7-2 and TRBJ1-2; TCRdb's D call of TRBD1 is untestable without DNA. The germline gives CDR1 SGHTA, CDR2 FQGNSA. There are 17 residues in the CDR3. The CDR3 protein is CASSSNRDRGIDYGYTF.

This CDR3 reads CASSQTSGNEKLFF. The chain couples TRBV5-1 to TRBJ1-4. This CDR3 region has 14 residues. The germline V gene has CDR1 SGHRS and CDR2 YFSETQ.

V usage is TRBV5-1 and J usage is TRBJ2-2; TCRdb's assignment of TRBD1 cannot be checked, as there is no DNA. CDR1 SGHRS and CDR2 YFSETQ come from the germline V gene. This CDR3 has 16 residues. This CDR3 is CASSALGQTLTGELFF.

The V call is TRBV25-1, the J call TRBJ2-5; the D gene TCRdb calls, TRBD1, cannot be checked with no DNA. Germline V CDR1 and CDR2: MGHDK, SYGVNS. CDR3 length equals 13 residues. The CDR3 reads CASRRTGGETQYF.

The V and J genes are TRBV7-2 and TRBJ1-5; the TRBD1 assignment by TCRdb is unverifiable without DNA. Germline assignment: CDR1 SGHTA and CDR2 FQGNSA. CDR3 length: 16 amino acids. CDR3 sequence: CASSLAPGTGNQPQHF.

The J gene is TRBJ1-2, the V gene TRBV5-1. This CDR3 is 17 amino acids long. Germline V gene lookup returns CDR1 SGHRS and CDR2 YFSETQ. The CDR3 spells CASSKGRQETYNYGYTF. Filled out from reference TRBV5-1 and TRBJ1-2, the complete variable domain reads KAGVTQTPRYLIKTRGQQVTLSCSPISGHRSVSWYQQTPGQGLQFLFEYFSETQRNKGNFPGRFSGRQFSNSRSEMNVSTLELGDSALYLCASSKGRQETYNYGYTFGSGTRLTVV.

The chain carries TRBV4-2 and TRBJ1-4; checking the TCRdb D call of TRBD1 is not possible without DNA. Germline CDR1 LGHNA, CDR2 YNFKEQ. The CDR3 extends over 17 amino acids. The chain's CDR3 is CASSQVETGTGREKLFF.

This rearrangement joins TRBV10-3 to TRBJ2-1; the D call from TCRdb, TRBD1, cannot be confirmed without DNA. Germline V gene sequence: CDR1 ENHRY, CDR2 SYGVKD. The CDR3 has 14 residues. The CDR3 is CAISMTGYDNEQFF.

The V call is TRBV6-5, the J call TRBJ2-7; TCRdb selects TRBD1, and the lack of DNA leaves this call unchecked. The CDR3 runs 15 residues. CDR1 and CDR2 from the germline V gene are MNHEY and SVGAGI. This CDR3 reads CASSFTGTGPYEQYF.

The rearrangement uses TRBV30 and TRBJ2-3; the D gene TCRdb calls, TRBD1, cannot be checked with no DNA. The CDR3 loop spans 14 amino acids. The V gene's germline CDR1 is GTSNPN and CDR2 SVGIG (reference sequence). This chain's CDR3 is CAWSEGGVTDTQYF.

This chain connects TRBV7-2 to TRBJ2-2; TCRdb designates TRBD1, a call that cannot be tested without DNA. There are 14 residues in the CDR3. CDR1 is SGHTA and CDR2 is FQGNSA in the germline V gene. CDR3 sequence reads: CASRRTPGTGELFF.

V usage is TRBV7-9 and J usage is TRBJ2-3; lacking DNA, the TRBD2 call made by TCRdb goes unchecked. This CDR3 region has 16 residues. Germline CDR1 reads SEHNR; CDR2 reads FQNEAQ (reference sequence). The CDR3: CASRDTSGGAPDTQYF.

The rearrangement links TRBV6-2 or TRBV6-3 to TRBJ2-1. This CDR3 has 14 residues. The germline gives CDR1 MNHEY, CDR2 SVGEGT. The CDR3 loop is CATYDSSSYNEQFF.

This sequence joins TRBV20-1 and TRBJ1-5; TCRdb calls TRBD1, which cannot be checked without DNA. The CDR3 has 19 residues. Looked up from germline, CDR1 is DFQATT and CDR2 is SNEGSKA (reference sequence). CDR3 sequence reads: CSARDGAGGRERSNQPQHF.